These T cell receptor beta chains were read from a single sample in a study of identifying expanded T cells in peripheral blood. Measured with immunoSEQ multiplex PCR; TCRdb has only the in-frame clones, and not every one. The table shows approximately 100,000 clones, with 85% to 90% occurring only once. The sequenced sample was blood. The origin of the receptors is a person aged 18 to 69 in good health. Each CDR3 is given with its conserved first and last residue. Each record gives: V gene, J gene, CDR3 length, D gene, clone size, CDR3 DNA, CDR3 protein. The D gene is left open where the match is weak. The size field is filled for only some rows; it gives once, few, many or a size class.

TRBV5-6	TRBJ2-7	11	.	.	TGTGCCAGCAGCTTGCAACACGAGCAGTACTTC	CASSLQHEQYF
TRBV6-5	TRBJ1-2	15	.	.	TGTGCCTGTGGCCCGGTGGAGGTCGTTTGGGCTGGCTACACCTTC	CACGPVEVVWAGYTF
TRBV9	TRBJ1-2	13	TRBD1	.	TGTGCCAGCGGACAGGGGGCCGGCTATGGCTACACCTTC	CASGQGAGYGYTF
TRBV27	TRBJ1-1	13	.	.	TGTGCCAGCAGGGACCCAGGTCGTCTTGGAGCTTTCTTT	CASRDPGRLGAFF
TRBV7-9	TRBJ1-2	15	.	few	TGTGCCAGCAGCTTTGGGGACACCCCAATTTGGGGCTACACCTTC	CASSFGDTPIWGYTF
TRBV21-1	TRBJ1-5	14	.	.	TGTGCCAGCAGCGAAAGGGGGCCCAATCAGCCCCAGCATTTT	CASSERGPNQPQHF
TRBV6-1	TRBJ1-6	15	.	.	TGTGCCAGCAGTCCCAGACCCGCGCCTAATTCACCCCTCCACTTT	CASSPRPAPNSPLHF
TRBV4-3	TRBJ2-7	15	.	.	TGCGCCAGCAGCCAAGATGCGACCGCGGCCTACGAGCAGTACTTC	CASSQDATAAYEQYF
TRBV19	TRBJ1-2	13	.	.	TGTGCCAGTAGCCACGGGACAAACTATGGCTACACCTTC	CASSHGTNYGYTF
TRBV6-4	TRBJ1-4	16	TRBD1	once	TGTGCCAGCAGGGGGATAACAGGGGGCGCGTATGAAAAACTGTTTTTT	CASRGITGGAYEKLFF
TRBV6-5	TRBJ2-7	12	.	.	TGTGCCAGCAGCCCCGGAAGGCGGGAGCAGTACTTC	CASSPGRREQYF
TRBV7-2	TRBJ2-2	13	.	.	TGTGCCAGCAGCTCCGACTACACCGGGGAGCTGTTTTTT	CASSSDYTGELFF
TRBV7-8	TRBJ2-3	13	.	.	TGTGCCAGCAGCTTAGCCCGCACAGATACGCAGTATTTT	CASSLARTDTQYF
TRBV27	TRBJ2-1	16	TRBD2	.	TGTGCCAGCAGTCTGGGCGGGGGGGCTTCCTACAATGAGCAGTTCTTC	CASSLGGGASYNEQFF
TRBV5-1	TRBJ2-7	15	TRBD1	.	TGCGCCAGCAGCTTGGTGCCGGACAGGGTCTACGAGCAGTACTTC	CASSLVPDRVYEQYF
TRBV13	TRBJ2-3	15	.	once	TGTGCCAGCAGCTTAGATGGGTGGGAAGGAGTTACGCAGTATTTT	CASSLDGWEGVTQYF
TRBV7-9	TRBJ2-3	15	.	.	TGTGCCAGCACCACGTCGGGGGCCGGCACAGATACGCAGTATTTT	CASTTSGAGTDTQYF
TRBV11-2	TRBJ1-4	12	.	.	TGTGCCAGCGGACGTCCCAATGAAAAACTGTTTTTT	CASGRPNEKLFF
TRBV6-5	TRBJ2-7	13	.	.	TGTGCCAGCAGTTACTCGGGAATAGACGTGCAGTACTTC	CASSYSGIDVQYF
TRBV6-1	TRBJ1-2	14	.	.	TGTGCCAGCAGCCCCCTCGGGGGGAACTATGGCTACACCTTC	CASSPLGGNYGYTF
TRBV2	TRBJ1-5	17	.	.	TGTGCCAGCAGTGAGGGGGCCAGGGGATATAGCAATCAGCCCCAGCATTTT	CASSEGARGYSNQPQHF
TRBV7-2	TRBJ2-7	13	.	.	TGTGCCAGCAGCTTAGTAGAGACCTACGAGCAGTACTTC	CASSLVETYEQYF
TRBV5-8	TRBJ2-3	13	.	.	TGTGCCAGCAGCCGTGATAGGGCAGATACGCAGTATTTT	CASSRDRADTQYF
TRBV11-2	TRBJ2-7	14	TRBD1	.	TGTGCCAGCAGCGCCCGACAGGGGGACTACGAGCAGTACTTC	CASSARQGDYEQYF
TRBV7-2	TRBJ1-1	14	.	.	TGTGCCAGCACCCGAAATGGCGTGAACACTGAAGCTTTCTTT	CASTRNGVNTEAFF
TRBV7-9	TRBJ1-6	12	.	.	TGTGCCAGCAGCTTGCAGGAGCGACCCCTCCACTTT	CASSLQERPLHF
TRBV6-5	TRBJ2-3	15	.	.	TGTGCCAGCAGTCCCACGTGGCAGCGCACAGATACGCAGTATTTT	CASSPTWQRTDTQYF
TRBV7-8	TRBJ1-1	13	.	.	TGTGCCAGCAGCCGTGGTATGAACACTGAAGCTTTCTTT	CASSRGMNTEAFF
TRBV7-2	TRBJ1-5	16	.	.	TGTGCCAGCAGCTTATCCGGAACTAGAGGCAATCAGCCCCAGCATTTT	CASSLSGTRGNQPQHF
TRBV5-1	TRBJ2-2	15	.	.	TGCGCCAGCAGCTTTACACTGCTCGGTGGCGGGGAGCTGTTTTTT	CASSFTLLGGGELFF
TRBV7-2	TRBJ2-3	15	TRBD1	.	TGTGCCAGCACAGGGGGTTATGGATGGACAGATACGCAGTATTTT	CASTGGYGWTDTQYF
TRBV15	TRBJ1-1	15	.	.	TGTGCCACCAGCAGAAACCAGGGGATGAACACTGAAGCTTTCTTT	CATSRNQGMNTEAFF
TRBV9	TRBJ2-1	20	TRBD2	.	TGTGCCAGCAGCGGGTCAGGGGTCCACACCGGGACTAGCGGATACAATGAGCAGTTCTTC	CASSGSGVHTGTSGYNEQFF
TRBV5-1	TRBJ1-2	14	.	.	TGCGCCAGCAGCTTGGCCTTTGTAGGGAATGGCTACACCTTC	CASSLAFVGNGYTF
TRBV6-5	TRBJ1-1	14	.	.	TGTGCCAGCAGTCGGGGTTCGGGGAACACTGAAGCTTTCTTT	CASSRGSGNTEAFF
TRBV6-4	TRBJ2-7	13	TRBD2	.	TGTGCCAGCAGTGAACGGGAGGGATCCGAGCAGTACTTC	CASSEREGSEQYF
TRBV6-6	TRBJ2-2	13	.	.	TGTGCCACGGGGGTGGGCGGCACCGGGGAGCTGTTTTTT	CATGVGGTGELFF
TRBV30	TRBJ2-6	12	.	.	TGTGCCTGGGGGGGGGCAGCCAACGTCCTGACTTTC	CAWGGAANVLTF
TRBV19	TRBJ1-3	14	.	.	TGTGCCAGTAGTATAGAGGGAATACGAAACACCATATATTTT	CASSIEGIRNTIYF
TRBV4-1	TRBJ1-6	13	.	.	TGCGCCAGCAGCCAAGGGGACCTTTCACCCCTCCACTTT	CASSQGDLSPLHF
TRBV6-1	TRBJ2-7	13	TRBD1	once	TGTGCCAGCCTTCGACAGGGGGTTTCCGAGCAGTACTTC	CASLRQGVSEQYF
TRBV5-1	TRBJ1-1	12	.	.	TGCGCCAGCAGCTTAACGAGGAATGAAGCTTTCTTT	CASSLTRNEAFF
TRBV11-2	TRBJ1-1	14	.	.	TGTGCCAGCAGCATAACCTCAGGGAACACTGAAGCTTTCTTT	CASSITSGNTEAFF
TRBV19	TRBJ2-5	11	.	.	TGTGCCAGTTCAAAGAAAGAGACCCAGTACTTC	CASSKKETQYF
TRBV4-3	TRBJ2-3	17	TRBD2	.	TGCGCCAGCAGCCAAACCTCCCTAGCGGGGGCAGCAGATACGCAGTATTTT	CASSQTSLAGAADTQYF
TRBV5-5	TRBJ2-7	15	TRBD2	.	TGTGCCAGCAGCCTGGAGCGGGGGGGAATTATGTTGCAGTACTTC	CASSLERGGIMLQYF
TRBV6-5	TRBJ2-1	15	TRBD2	.	TGTGCCAGCAGTCCCACTAGCGGGGGCTACAATGAGCAGTTCTTC	CASSPTSGGYNEQFF
TRBV10-2	TRBJ1-5	14	.	.	TGCGCCAGCAGTGAGGTGCGGTTCAATCAGCCCCAGCATTTT	CASSEVRFNQPQHF
TRBV5-6	TRBJ1-2	14	TRBD1	.	TGTGCCAGCAGCGCCGGACAGGGTTTCTATGGCTACACCTTC	CASSAGQGFYGYTF
TRBV12-5	TRBJ2-7	15	.	.	TGTGCTAGTGGTTTGGTAATGGCTCCCTCCTACGAGCAGTACTTC	CASGLVMAPSYEQYF
TRBV27	TRBJ2-4	14	.	.	TGTGCCAGCAGTTTATATACGGCCGGGGACATTCAGTACTTC	CASSLYTAGDIQYF
TRBV4-1	TRBJ2-7	15	TRBD1	.	TGCGCCAGCAGCCAAGGGGACAGGGGGCGGCACGAGCAGTACTTC	CASSQGDRGRHEQYF
TRBV27	TRBJ2-6	15	TRBD2	once	TGTGCCAGCAGTTTCGGACTAGGTGGGGCCAACGTCCTGACTTTC	CASSFGLGGANVLTF
TRBV15	TRBJ1-1	15	.	few	TGTGCCACCAGCAGAGAAAAGGGCGTGAACACTGAAGCTTTCTTT	CATSREKGVNTEAFF
TRBV7-2	TRBJ1-2	14	.	.	TGTGCCAGCAGCTTAATGGGAGGGTCCTATGGCTACACCTTC	CASSLMGGSYGYTF
TRBV7-9	TRBJ1-6	12	.	few	TGTGCCAGCAGCCGGCACGAGTCACCCCTCCACTTT	CASSRHESPLHF
TRBV5-4	TRBJ2-2	16	TRBD2	.	TGTGCCAGCAGCTTATCTAGCGGGACGAACACCGGGGAGCTGTTTTTT	CASSLSSGTNTGELFF
TRBV19	TRBJ1-1	15	.	.	TGTGCCAGTAGTATAGTGGCAGTGGTTCACACTGAAGCTTTCTTT	CASSIVAVVHTEAFF
TRBV7-7	TRBJ2-1	15	TRBD2	.	TGTGCCAGCAGCTATGGTAGCGGGGGGACAGATGAGCAGTTCTTC	CASSYGSGGTDEQFF